This T cell receptor (beta chain) was sequenced for a study of early stage breast cancer tumors. Study as a whole: ER+/PR+/HER2- status applied to about 70% of the 16 invasive breast tumors. General study points: Tumors had approximately 2.6-fold higher T cell density and higher clonality than adjacent normal breast tissue.

In the case of this clone: As yet, its antigen is unknown.

This CDR3 region has 15 residues. Trimming at V came to 5 bases and at J to 2 bases, leaving 6 bases not matched to a gene. CDR1 and CDR2 (germline): MNHNS, SASEGT. The data were produced by immunoSEQ multiplex PCR, yet TCRdb's version contains in-frame clones alone and is incomplete. The sample consists of 9,500 to 12,000 clones, about 81% of them appearing once. Each tumor contributed about 17-50 mg of diced tissue. This receptor was identified in an older person with breast cancer. Material for sequencing was breast tumor tissue. The rearrangement uses TRBV6-1 and TRBJ2-3, with 8 bases aligning to TRBD2. Here the CDR3 reads CASSRTSLYTDTQYF. The CDR3 DNA reads as TGTGCCAGCAGTCGGACTAGCCTTTACACAGATACGCAGTATTTT.